The rows below give T cell receptor beta chains drawn from one sample of a study of blood T cells in healthy people across ages. TCRdb independently ran MiXCR on the 5' RACE reads; one entry per CDR3 protein. The table has 730,000 or so distinct CDR3 sequences, roughly 45% seen once. The specimen was blood. All receptors come from a woman aged 55 to 70 in good health. The CDR3 runs from the conserved cysteine through the conserved F or W. A D gene is named only where the DNA matches it firmly. Expanded clones are given a class, and other clones once, few, many or no size at all.

v_call	cdr3_length	d_call	clone_size	j_call	cdr3_aa	cdr3_nt
TRBV4-2	14	-	-	TRBJ1-2	CASSLTGQGRGYTF	TGTGCCAGCAGCCTGACGGGCCAAGGGAGAGGCTACACCTTC
TRBV18	15	TRBD1	-	TRBJ2-1	CASSGLGQRYNEQFF	TGTGCCAGCTCAGGCCTGGGACAGCGCTACAATGAGCAGTTCTTC
TRBV3-1	13	-	-	TRBJ2-1	CASSPPSGNEQFF	TGTGCCAGCAGCCCCCCCAGCGGGAATGAGCAGTTCTTC
TRBV5-6	13	TRBD1	few	TRBJ2-4	CASSYRGRNIQYF	TGTGCCAGCAGTTACAGGGGGAGAAACATTCAGTACTTC
TRBV21-1	19	-	-	TRBJ2-6	CASSNCPGADVSGANVLTF	TGTGCCAGCAGCAATTGCCCGGGGGCAGATGTTTCTGGGGCCAACGTCCTGACTTTC
TRBV19	13	TRBD1	-	TRBJ2-7	CASRGTGTHEQYF	TGTGCCAGTAGAGGGACAGGGACCCACGAGCAGTACTTC
TRBV7-2	11	-	few	TRBJ1-2	CASNHGYGYTF	TGTGCCAGCAACCACGGATATGGCTACACCTTC
TRBV28	16	-	few	TRBJ2-3	CASSLTAGTYTDTQYF	TGTGCCAGCAGTTTAACAGCTGGAACATACACGGATACGCAGTATTTT
TRBV20-1	15	-	many	TRBJ2-5	CSAAVPGLRKETQYF	TGCAGTGCTGCGGTACCGGGACTCAGGAAAGAGACCCAGTACTTC
TRBV20-1	12	TRBD2	-	TRBJ2-7	CSAVSGSYEQYF	TGCAGTGCTGTAAGCGGGAGCTACGAGCAGTACTTC
TRBV27	14	TRBD1	few	TRBJ1-5	CASSLEGGDQPQHF	TGTGCCAGCAGTTTGGAAGGGGGCGACCAGCCCCAGCATTTT
TRBV2	13	-	-	TRBJ2-2	CASSEALTGELFF	TGTGCCAGCAGTGAAGCGCTTACCGGGGAGCTGTTTTTT
TRBV7-6	16	-	-	TRBJ1-5	CASSLGVGNSNQPQHF	TGTGCCAGCAGCTTAGGTGTGGGGAATAGCAATCAGCCCCAGCATTTT
TRBV12-3/TRBV12-4	15	TRBD2	-	TRBJ2-1	CASSPVAGGAYEQFF	TGTGCCAGCAGCCCAGTAGCGGGAGGGGCCTATGAGCAGTTCTTC
TRBV10-3	12	-	-	TRBJ2-7	CAINEVKVEQYF	TGTGCCATCAATGAGGTAAAAGTCGAGCAGTACTTC
TRBV28	13	-	once	TRBJ2-5	CASTLGGDRTQYF	TGTGCCAGCACCTTAGGGGGGGACCGGACCCAGTACTTC
TRBV5-5	16	-	-	TRBJ2-1	CASSLLGDFYDNEQFF	TGTGCCAGCAGCTTGTTAGGAGATTTCTACGACAATGAGCAGTTCTTC
TRBV20-1	16	TRBD1	-	TRBJ2-5	CSARDRRTGARETQYF	TGCAGTGCTAGAGATCGTAGGACAGGGGCCCGGGAGACCCAGTACTTC
TRBV19	17	TRBD2	-	TRBJ2-7	CASSHPSGGRPGNEQYF	TGTGCCAGTAGTCATCCTAGCGGGGGGCGACCGGGTAATGAGCAGTACTTC
TRBV12-3/TRBV12-4	15	-	few	TRBJ2-3	CASSLKSGSTDTQYF	TGTGCCAGCAGTTTAAAGAGCGGAAGCACAGATACGCAGTATTTT
TRBV9	16	TRBD2	-	TRBJ2-1	CASGLSGTIQRNEQFF	TGTGCCAGCGGGCTATCCGGGACTATTCAACGCAATGAGCAGTTCTTC
TRBV7-3	12	-	-	TRBJ2-3	CASSPNADTQYF	TGTGCCAGCAGCCCCAACGCAGATACGCAGTATTTT
TRBV7-2	15	TRBD2	-	TRBJ2-5	CASSLGGGNNNEQYF	TGTGCCAGCAGCTTAGGGGGGGGAAATAACAATGAGCAGTACTTC